The clone carrying this TCR beta chain was found once. The data were taken from a study of blood T cell repertoires in COVID-19. For the study at large: Samples came from the United States, Italy and Spain, spanning acute and convalescent COVID-19. Sample material is recorded as cDNA or gDNA derived from T cells, B-cell-depleted T cells, or PBMCs.

Methods used by the authors: Estimation of nucleated cell counts was performed using reference gene primer amplification. Profiling relied on immunoSEQ multiplex PCR, and the TCRdb table lists in-frame clones only, not all of them. The V and J calls and clone size are taken from that table; D and trimming were inferred from the DNA. Among approximately 25,000 clones listed, about 90% were seen once. Germline CDR1 is MNHEY and CDR2 is SVGAGI. The CDR3 covers 15 residues. Trimming at V came to 6 bases and at J to 4 bases, leaving 11 bases not matched to a gene. This clonotype was obtained from a man in his 70s with active COVID-19. Sequencing was carried out using peripheral blood. This chain connects TRBV6-5 to TRBJ1-2; 7 positions match TRBD1. The CDR3 loop is CASRNDRETSYGYTF. As DNA, the CDR3 is TGTGCCAGCAGGAACGACAGGGAGACTTCCTATGGCTACACCTTC.